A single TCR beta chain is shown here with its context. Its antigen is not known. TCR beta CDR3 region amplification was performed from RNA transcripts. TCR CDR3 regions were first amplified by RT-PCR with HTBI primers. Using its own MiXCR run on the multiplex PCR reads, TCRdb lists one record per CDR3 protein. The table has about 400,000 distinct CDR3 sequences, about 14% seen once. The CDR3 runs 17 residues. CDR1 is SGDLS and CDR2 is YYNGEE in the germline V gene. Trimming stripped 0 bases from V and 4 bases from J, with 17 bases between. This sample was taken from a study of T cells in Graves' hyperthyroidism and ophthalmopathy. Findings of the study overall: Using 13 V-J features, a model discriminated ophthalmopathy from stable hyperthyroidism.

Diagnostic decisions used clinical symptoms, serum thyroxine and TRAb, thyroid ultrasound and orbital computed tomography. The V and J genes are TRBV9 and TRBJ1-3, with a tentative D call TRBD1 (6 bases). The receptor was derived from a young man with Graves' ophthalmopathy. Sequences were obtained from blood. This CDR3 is CASSVGSSQGTGNTIYF. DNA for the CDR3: TGTGCCAGCAGCGTAGGAAGTTCACAGGGAACAGGAAACACCATATATTTT.